This paragraph covers one T cell receptor beta chain sequence. The sample is drawn from a study of control samples from healthy donors and cancer patients. Trimming removed 3 bases from V and 0 bases from J; junction bases left unmatched: 14. This CDR3 spans 18 amino acids. Looked up from germline, CDR1 is DFQATT and CDR2 is SNEGSKA (reference sequence). Profiling relied on immunoSEQ multiplex PCR, and the TCRdb table lists in-frame clones only, not all of them. Among 15,000 to 20,000 clones listed, more than 70% were seen once. The sample comprised PBMCs. This chain links TRBV20-1 with TRBJ2-1; 7 bases are shared with TRBD2. The source is a woman aged 55-75 years with head and neck cancer. CDR3 nucleotides: TGCAGTGCTAGTGCCGGACTAGATAGTCTGAGCTCCTACAATGAGCAGTTCTTC. Translated, it gives CSASAGLDSLSSYNEQFF.